The rows below give T cell receptor beta chains drawn from one sample of a study of blood T cell repertoires in COVID-19. Measured with immunoSEQ multiplex PCR; TCRdb has only the in-frame clones, and not every one. The repertoire holds almost 70,000 clones, with approximately 90% as singletons. The sequencing sample was made of peripheral blood. These receptors were collected from a woman in her 70s with acute or convalescent COVID-19. CDR3s include the opening cysteine and the closing phenylalanine or tryptophan. A D gene is named only where the DNA matches it firmly. Rows give clone size only sometimes, using once, few, many, or a class for an expanded clone.

d_call j_call clone_size v_call cdr3_length cdr3_aa cdr3_nt
. TRBJ2-1 . TRBV7-2 13 CASSLPTVNEQFF TGTGCCAGCAGCTTGCCGACTGTAAATGAGCAGTTCTTC
. TRBJ1-4 . TRBV18 13 CASSPGQTEKLFF TGTGCCAGCTCACCAGGACAGACCGAAAAACTGTTTTTT
. TRBJ2-7 . TRBV27 15 CASSFGRGETYEQYF TGTGCCAGCAGTTTTGGGCGGGGCGAGACCTACGAGCAGTACTTC
. TRBJ1-1 once TRBV6-4 13 CASREDGNTEAFF TGTGCCAGCAGGGAGGACGGGAACACTGAAGCTTTCTTT
. TRBJ2-6 . TRBV25-1 15 CASSERGTGANVLTF TGTGCCAGCAGTGAACGGGGGACTGGGGCCAACGTCCTGACTTTC
. TRBJ1-2 . TRBV7-2 13 CASSFTGNYGYTF TGTGCCAGCAGCTTCACAGGCAACTATGGCTACACCTTC
. TRBJ2-7 . TRBV20-1 11 CSASLRLEQYF TGCAGTGCTAGTCTCAGGCTCGAGCAGTACTTC
TRBD1 TRBJ2-1 . TRBV24-1 15 CATSVDRETNNEQFF TGTGCCACCAGTGTTGACAGGGAAACCAACAATGAGCAGTTCTTC
. TRBJ1-1 . TRBV2 13 CASSVQTNTEAFF TGTGCCAGCAGTGTACAGACGAACACTGAAGCTTTCTTT
TRBD1 TRBJ1-1 . TRBV5-1 15 CASRGGTGLGTEAFF TGCGCCAGCAGAGGGGGGACAGGGCTGGGCACTGAAGCTTTCTTT
. TRBJ1-1 . TRBV6-5 15 CASSPRTVSGKEAFF TGTGCCAGCAGTCCCAGGACGGTATCAGGGAAAGAAGCTTTCTTT
. TRBJ1-1 . TRBV5-1 13 CASSLDGGTEAFF TGCGCCAGCAGCTTGGACGGGGGCACTGAAGCTTTCTTT
. TRBJ1-5 . TRBV4-3 14 CASSQDSSNQPQHF TGCGCCAGCAGCCAAGATAGTAGCAATCAGCCCCAGCATTTT
. TRBJ1-1 few TRBV28 14 CASSPRRANTEAFF TGTGCCAGCAGTCCTCGGAGGGCCAACACTGAAGCTTTCTTT
TRBD1 TRBJ1-1 once TRBV5-1 17 CASSLGQGRIMNTEAFF TGCGCCAGCAGCTTAGGACAGGGAAGGATCATGAACACTGAAGCTTTCTTT
. TRBJ1-5 . TRBV10-3 13 CAISESSNQPQHF TGTGCCATCAGTGAGTCGTCAAATCAGCCCCAGCATTTT
. TRBJ1-2 . TRBV7-9 12 CASSLGDYGYTF TGTGCCAGTTCATTAGGGGACTATGGCTACACCTTC
TRBD1 TRBJ1-3 . TRBV24-1 13 CATTGTDGNTIYF TGTGCCACCACAGGGACAGATGGAAACACCATATATTTT
. TRBJ1-1 . TRBV3-1/TRBV3-2 15 CASSPRRGVNTEAFF TGTGCCAGCAGCCCTAGACGGGGGGTGAACACTGAAGCTTTCTTT
TRBD1 TRBJ1-4 once TRBV28 19 CASKDTPRWRTGVNEKLFF TGTGCCAGCAAAGACACACCGCGCTGGCGGACAGGGGTTAATGAAAAACTGTTTTTT
. TRBJ1-2 . TRBV4-2 15 CASSQGGAGDYGYTF TGTGCCAGCAGCCAAGGAGGGGCGGGGGACTATGGCTACACCTTC
. TRBJ2-2 once TRBV29-1 17 CSVEGPTWGGRTGELFF TGCAGCGTTGAAGGGCCTACCTGGGGCGGACGGACCGGGGAGCTGTTTTTT
TRBD1 TRBJ1-1 . TRBV28 19 CASSYPHRDRGRFDTEAFF TGTGCCAGCAGTTACCCCCACCGGGACAGGGGAAGATTCGACACTGAAGCTTTCTTT
. TRBJ1-4 . TRBV14 15 CASSKRTEINEKLFF TGTGCCAGCAGCAAAAGGACAGAAATTAATGAAAAACTGTTTTTT